This is a list of T cell receptor beta chains from one sample in a study of T cells in Graves' hyperthyroidism and ophthalmopathy. TCRdb redid the calling of the multiplex PCR reads with MiXCR, one entry per CDR3 protein. The sample lists 450,000 to 700,000 distinct CDR3 sequences; around 42% were seen once. Sequencing used peripheral blood or thyroid tissue (not recorded which). These receptors all stem from an adult woman with Graves' disease, either hyperthyroidism or ophthalmopathy (not recorded which). The CDR3 runs from the conserved cysteine through the conserved F or W. A D gene is named only where the DNA matches it firmly. Not every row has a clone size; where given, it reads once, few, many or a size class.

d_gene	v_gene	j_gene	abundance	CDR3nt	CDR3aa
.	TRBV4-2	TRBJ2-5	many	TGTGCCAGCAGCCGGGAACAGGGGGGGGAAGAGACCCAGTACTTC	CASSREQGGEETQYF
TRBD1	TRBV6-1	TRBJ1-2	many	TGTGCCAGCAGAGGGACAGGGGGTTTTGGCTACACCTTC	CASRGTGGFGYTF
TRBD1	TRBV5-4	TRBJ1-1	.	TGTGCCAGCAGCCAGGGGACAGGGGACACTGAAGCTTTCTTT	CASSQGTGDTEAFF
.	TRBV10-3	TRBJ2-1	few	TGTGCCATCAGTAGACAGGAGAGCTCCTACAATGAGCAGTTCTTC	CAISRQESSYNEQFF
TRBD1	TRBV7-2	TRBJ1-2	once	TGTGCCAGCACCTTACAGGGGGCCAGCTACACCTTC	CASTLQGASYTF
TRBD2	TRBV7-3	TRBJ2-5	once	TGTGCCAGCAGCCGCCCCCCTAGCGGGAGAGGAGAGACCCAGTACTTC	CASSRPPSGRGETQYF
.	TRBV29-1	TRBJ2-5	many	TGCAGCGCGGACGGGAGAGGACAAGAGACCCAGTACTTC	CSADGRGQETQYF
.	TRBV12-3/TRBV12-4	TRBJ2-7	.	TGTGCCAGCAGTTACGTGGCAGTCTACGAGCAGTACTTC	CASSYVAVYEQYF
TRBD2	TRBV5-1	TRBJ2-5	.	TGCGCCAGCAGCTTCCGGGGAGCTGAAGCGGGACTAGGGTTAAGGAGCGCCCAGTACTTC	CASSFRGAEAGLGLRSAQYF
.	TRBV19	TRBJ2-7	many	TGTGCCAGTAGTAAATATGGTGATAGCTCCTACGAGCAGTACTTC	CASSKYGDSSYEQYF